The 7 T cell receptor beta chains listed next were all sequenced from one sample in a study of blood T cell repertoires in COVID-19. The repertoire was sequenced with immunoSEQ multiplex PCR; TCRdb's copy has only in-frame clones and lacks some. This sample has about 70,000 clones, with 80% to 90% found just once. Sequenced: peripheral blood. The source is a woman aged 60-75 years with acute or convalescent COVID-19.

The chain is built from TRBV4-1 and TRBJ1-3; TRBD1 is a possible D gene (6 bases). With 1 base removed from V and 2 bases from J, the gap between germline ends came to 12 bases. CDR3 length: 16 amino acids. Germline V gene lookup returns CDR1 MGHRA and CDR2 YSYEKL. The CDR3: CASSQVLTGTGNTIYF. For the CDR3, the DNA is TGCGCCAGCAGCCAAGTTTTGACAGGAACTGGAAACACCATATATTTT.

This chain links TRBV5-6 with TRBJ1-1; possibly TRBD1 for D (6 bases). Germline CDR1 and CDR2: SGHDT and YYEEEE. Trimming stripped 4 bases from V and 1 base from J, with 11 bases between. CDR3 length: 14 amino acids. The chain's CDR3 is CASSTGHQNTEAFF. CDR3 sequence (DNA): TGTGCCAGCAGCACGGGACATCAGAACACTGAAGCTTTCTTT.

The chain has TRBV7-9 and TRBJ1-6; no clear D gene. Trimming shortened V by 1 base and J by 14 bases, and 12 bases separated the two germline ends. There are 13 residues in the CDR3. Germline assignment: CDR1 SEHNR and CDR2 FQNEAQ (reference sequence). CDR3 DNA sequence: TGTGCCAGCAGCTTAGATGGGCCCGGGGCCCTCCACTTT. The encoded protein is CASSLDGPGALHF.

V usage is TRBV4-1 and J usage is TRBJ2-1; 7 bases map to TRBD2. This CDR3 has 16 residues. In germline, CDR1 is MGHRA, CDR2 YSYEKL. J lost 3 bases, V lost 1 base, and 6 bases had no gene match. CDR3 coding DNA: TGCGCCAGCAGCCAAGCGAGCGGGATCTTCTACAATGAGCAGTTCTTC. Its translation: CASSQASGIFYNEQFF.

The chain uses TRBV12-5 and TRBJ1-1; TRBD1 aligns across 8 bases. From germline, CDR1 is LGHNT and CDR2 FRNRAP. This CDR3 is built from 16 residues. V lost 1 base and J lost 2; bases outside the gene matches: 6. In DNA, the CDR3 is TGTGCTAGTGGTTTGGGCGGACAGGGCAAAAACACTGAAGCTTTCTTT. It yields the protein CASGLGGQGKNTEAFF.

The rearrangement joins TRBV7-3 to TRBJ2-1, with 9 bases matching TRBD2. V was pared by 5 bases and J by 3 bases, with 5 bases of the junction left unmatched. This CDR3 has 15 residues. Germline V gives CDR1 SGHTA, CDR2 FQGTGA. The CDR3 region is CASSNSGGLYNEQFF. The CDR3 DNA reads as TGTGCCAGCAGCAACAGCGGGGGGCTCTACAATGAGCAGTTCTTC.

CDR3 loop: CASSWTGTRTDTQYF. CDR3 DNA: TGCGCCAGCAGCTGGACCGGGACACGCACAGATACGCAGTATTTT. This chain uses TRBV5-1 with TRBJ2-3, with D perhaps TRBD1 (6 bases). This CDR3 has 15 amino acids. Per the germline V gene, CDR1 is SGHRS and CDR2 is YFSETQ. V lost 3 bases and J 1 base, leaving 12 bases between the germline ends. The full variable domain, its missing parts supplied by reference TRBV5-1 and TRBJ2-3, is KAGVTQTPRYLIKTRGQQVTLSCSPISGHRSVSWYQQTPGQGLQFLFEYFSETQRNKGNFPGRFSGRQFSNSRSEMNVSTLELGDSALYLCASSWTGTRTDTQYFGPGTRLTVL.